In its sample, the clone carrying this T cell receptor beta chain was seen once. Trimming removed 4 bases from V and 6 bases from J, with 13 bases in between. This CDR3 comprises 13 residues. CDR1 is SGHTA, CDR2 FQGNSA, per germline. TCRdb keeps only in-frame clones here, not all; method: immunoSEQ multiplex PCR. The repertoire holds approximately 2.5 million clones, with under 95% as singletons. This entry belongs to a study of shared clonotypes between healthy human individuals. This TCR came from a man between 18 and 29 years old in good health. Some clones in this sample may be carry-over from other donors' samples. Sequencing was carried out using naive CD4+ T cells from PBMCs. Subset described: CD45RA+ positively selected. The chain has TRBV7-2 and TRBJ2-7; D perhaps matches TRBD2 (6 bases). CDR3 in DNA: TGTGCCAGCAGCTCCCACCTCGGGGGCGAGCAGTACTTC. Residues: CASSSHLGGEQYF.